Below, 18 T cell receptor beta chains from the same sample are listed, as sequenced in a study of blood T cell repertoires in COVID-19. Sequenced by immunoSEQ multiplex PCR; TCRdb stores in-frame clones only, minus some. The sample has some 190,000 clones; 80% to 90% are singletons. Sample: PBMCs or T cells enriched from blood (not recorded which). All receptors come from a woman aged 40 to 50 with acute COVID-19.

This sequence joins TRBV5-1 and TRBJ2-2; TRBD1 aligns across 7 bases. The length of the CDR3 is 15 residues. Trimming at V came to 3 bases and at J to 6 bases, leaving 8 bases not matched to a gene. Looked up from germline, CDR1 is SGHRS and CDR2 is YFSETQ. CDR3 region: CASSSLQGSAGELFF. The DNA of the CDR3 is TGCGCCAGCAGCTCCTTACAGGGGTCGGCCGGGGAGCTGTTTTTT.

The V gene is TRBV5-4, the J gene TRBJ1-3, with a tentative D call TRBD1 (5 bases). Germline CDR1 reads SGHNT; CDR2 reads YYREEE (reference sequence). This CDR3 region has 17 residues. Trimming took 0 bases from V and 5 from J, leaving 18 bases between them. The CDR3 region is CASSLVPGTEDRNTIYF. CDR3 nucleotides: TGTGCCAGCAGCTTGGTGCCTGGGACTGAGGATAGAAACACCATATATTTT.

The chain carries TRBV19 and TRBJ1-5, with 11 nucleotides matching TRBD1. Germline V gives CDR1 LNHDA, CDR2 SQIVND (reference sequence). Trimming at V came to 6 bases and at J to 3 bases, leaving 4 bases not matched to a gene. CDR3 length: 15 amino acids. CDR3 in amino acids: CASSSGQGDNQPQHF. The CDR3 nucleotides are TGTGCCAGTAGCTCGGGACAGGGGGACAATCAGCCCCAGCATTTT.

In its sample, this clone was seen once. This CDR3 is CASSEATDSFDSNQPQHF. The CDR3 region has the DNA TGTGCCAGCAGTGAAGCTACTGACAGTTTTGATAGCAATCAGCCCCAGCATTTT. The V gene is TRBV2, the J gene TRBJ1-5, with D possibly matching TRBD1 (5 bases). Trimming shortened V by 0 bases and J by 0 bases, and 15 bases separated the two germline ends. Germline V CDR1 and CDR2: SNHLY, FYNNEI. CDR3 length equals 18 residues.

The chain has TRBV12-5 and TRBJ1-5, with 7 bases that match TRBD1. V gave up 4 bases and J gave up 0 bases; unmatched junction bases: 6. The germline V gene encodes CDR1 LGHNT and CDR2 FRNRAP. The CDR3 runs 16 residues. CDR3 protein: CASGYGQANSNQPQHF. CDR3 DNA sequence: TGTGCTAGTGGTTACGGACAGGCTAATAGCAATCAGCCCCAGCATTTT.

The chain couples TRBV7-2 to TRBJ1-2; D gene ambiguous. The CDR3 consists of 13 residues. V was trimmed by 0 bases and J by 5 bases, leaving 7 bases between them. The germline CDR1 and CDR2 sequences are SGHTA and FQGNSA. CDR3 DNA sequence: TGTGCCAGCAGCTTAGCTGCGCCTTATGGCTACACCTTC. Its translation is CASSLAAPYGYTF.

The chain employs TRBV27 and TRBJ2-7; D may be TRBD1 (5 bases). CDR1 is MNHEY and CDR2 is SMNVEV in the germline V gene (reference sequence). This CDR3 contains 12 residues. The V and J ends lost 3 bases and 6 bases respectively, with 9 bases between them. CDR3 region: CASSFFQGEQYF. The CDR3 bases are TGTGCCAGCAGTTTCTTTCAGGGCGAGCAGTACTTC.

This clone was counted only a few times. The J gene is TRBJ1-3, the V gene TRBV4-2; 8 positions agree with TRBD1. V trimming: 0 bases; J trimming: 7 bases; junction bases outside the gene matches: 2. The CDR3 runs to 14 residues. Germline V gene data show CDR1 as LGHNA and CDR2 as YNFKEQ. The CDR3, as DNA: TGTGCCAGCAGCCAAGATCGACAGGGGAACACCATATATTTT. Translating gives CASSQDRQGNTIYF.

The V call is TRBV6-4, the J call TRBJ2-1, with D possibly being TRBD2 (5 bases). The CDR3 contains 15 residues. The V end was cut by 2 bases, the J end by 8 bases, with 16 bases between. Germline loops: CDR1 MRHNA, CDR2 SNTAGT. CDR3 nucleotide sequence: TGTGCCAGCAGTGACGGACGGAGAGGGCTGGATGAGCAGTTCTTC. The encoded protein is CASSDGRRGLDEQFF.

This chain connects TRBV19 to TRBJ1-5; no definite D call. Trimming pared 5 bases from V and 11 bases from J, leaving 10 bases between. The CDR3 is 11 amino acids. Germline V gives CDR1 LNHDA, CDR2 SQIVND (reference sequence). CDR3 in amino acids: CASSAGPTQHF. CDR3 in DNA: TGTGCCAGTAGTGCAGGCCCGACCCAGCATTTT. Full variable domain (outside the CDR3, taken from reference TRBV19 and TRBJ1-5): DGGITQSPKYLFRKEGQNVTLSCEQNLNHDAMYWYRQDPGQGLRLIYYSQIVNDFQKGDIAEGYSVSREKKESFPLTVTSAQKNPTAFYLCASSAGPTQHFGDGTRLSIL.

The chain uses TRBV6-5 and TRBJ1-5, with D possibly TRBD1 on 6 matching bases. Germline V gene data show CDR1 as MNHEY and CDR2 as SVGAGI. The CDR3 is 15 residues long. The V end lost 7 bases, the J end lost 2 bases, and 15 bases lay between the germline ends. The CDR3 here is CASMIRGAGNQPQHF. CDR3 in DNA: TGTGCCAGCATGATTCGGGGGGCCGGCAATCAGCCCCAGCATTTT.

The chain couples TRBV6-1 to TRBJ2-7; 13 bases are a match to TRBD2. The CDR3 has 17 amino acids. Germline V gene lookup returns CDR1 MNHNS and CDR2 SASEGT. The V and J ends lost 1 base and 2 bases, in that order; junction bases with no gene match: 5. The CDR3 protein is CASSEVPGTSGAYEQYF. The CDR3 nucleotides read TGTGCCAGCAGTGAAGTACCCGGGACTAGCGGGGCCTACGAGCAGTACTTC.

The V gene is TRBV3-1 (or the pseudogene TRBV3-2), the J gene TRBJ2-1, with 11 positions matching TRBD2. The CDR3 sequence is 16 residues long. V trimming: 4 bases; J trimming: 6 bases; junction bases outside the gene matches: 8. Germline CDR1 reads LGHDT; CDR2 reads YNNKEL (reference sequence). The CDR3 DNA reads TGTGCCAGCAGCCTAATAGCGGGAGGGCCCTCCAATGAGCAGTTCTTC. Translating gives CASSLIAGGPSNEQFF.

This rearrangement joins TRBV25-1 to TRBJ1-4; no reliable D call. The CDR3 totals 13 residues. V lost 5 bases and J 1 base, leaving 5 bases between the germline ends. In germline, CDR1 is MGHDK, CDR2 SYGVNS. CDR3 bases: TGTGCCAGCAGTCGCAGAACTAATGAAAAACTGTTTTTT. It codes for CASSRRTNEKLFF. Filled out from reference TRBV25-1 and TRBJ1-4, the complete variable domain reads EADIYQTPRYLVIGTGKKITLECSQTMGHDKMYWYQQDPGMELHLIHYSYGVNSTEKGDLSSESTVSRIRTEHFPLTLESARPSHTSQYLCASSRRTNEKLFFGSGTQLSVL.

The chain is built from TRBV18 and TRBJ2-7; 11 bases match TRBD1. V trimming: 6 bases; J trimming: 3 bases; junction bases outside the gene matches: 7. The CDR3 has 15 amino acids. Looked up from germline, CDR1 is KGHSH and CDR2 is LQKENI. The CDR3 region has the DNA TGTGCCAGCTCTCCTCTCGGGACAGGGGGCTACGAGCAGTACTTC. This translates into CASSPLGTGGYEQYF.

The chain employs TRBV4-1 and TRBJ2-2; D remains ambiguous. V was pared by 0 bases and J by 4 bases, with 12 bases between. The germline V gene encodes CDR1 MGHRA and CDR2 YSYEKL. This CDR3 comprises 16 residues. The CDR3 DNA sequence: TGCGCCAGCAGCCAAGAGAAGAGGCTGAGCACCGGGGAGCTGTTTTTT. Protein sequence: CASSQEKRLSTGELFF.

V usage is TRBV7-2 and J usage is TRBJ2-1, with TRBD2 identical over 12 bases. This CDR3 spans 15 amino acids. Germline trimming cut 5 bases from V and 4 bases from J; bases unmatched to any gene: 3. The germline CDR1 and CDR2 sequences are SGHTA and FQGNSA. The CDR3 here is CASSQTSGGYNEQFF. DNA for the CDR3: TGTGCCAGCAGCCAAACTAGCGGGGGGTACAATGAGCAGTTCTTC.

The chain has TRBV7-2 and TRBJ1-1; 8 nucleotides line up with TRBD1. CDR1 SGHTA and CDR2 FQGNSA come from the germline V gene. The J segment lost 9 bases and the V segment lost 3 bases, leaving 9 bases of the junction unmatched. This CDR3 has 14 amino acids. The CDR3 sequence: CASSFTGGTYKAFF. In DNA, the CDR3 is TGTGCCAGCAGCTTTACAGGGGGTACATACAAAGCTTTCTTT.